This T cell receptor (beta chain) was sequenced in a study of Tregs in tolerant kidney transplant recipients. Study-wide background: Antibodies separated recipient from donor cells.

CDR3 size: 14 residues. Germline V CDR1 and CDR2: SGHRS, YFSETQ. Trimming cost V 0 bases and J 4 bases, with 10 bases left between them. This clone was detected only a few times. Its specificity is not known. Measured with immunoSEQ multiplex PCR; TCRdb has only the in-frame clones, and not every one. The sample consists of under 45,000 clones, roughly 96% of them appearing once. General study findings and limits: The most relevant donor-specific Treg TCRbeta repertoire apparently came from expansion with activated donor B cells.

The sample was Tregs from blood cultured with allogeneic cells. This clonotype originated in a human donor in good health. V usage is TRBV5-1 and J usage is TRBJ1-1, with TRBD1 as a possible D gene (6 bases). This CDR3 is CASSLGQGTTEAFF. Written as DNA, the CDR3 is TGCGCCAGCAGCTTGGGGCAGGGGACCACTGAAGCTTTCTTT.